These T cell receptor beta chains were read from a single sample in a study of T cell repertoires in cytomegalovirus infection. These receptors have no identified antigens. TCRdb fed the reads into MiXCR, producing one record per CDR3 protein. Of around 570,000 distinct CDR3 sequences listed, under 45% are singletons. The sample was cultured PBMCs, taken from culture after CMV antigen stimulation. These receptors came from a human donor in good health (CMV status not recorded). Some clones in this sample may be carry-over from other donors' samples. The CDR3 runs from the conserved cysteine through the conserved F or W. The order of the fields is clone size, V gene, CDR3 protein. Not all rows give a size; the values are once, few, many and, for expanded clones, a class.

abundance: .
v_gene: TRBV4-2
CDR3aa: CASSQVGLAGGQSSYNEQFF

abundance: .
v_gene: TRBV4-3
CDR3aa: CASSQGVGTNEKLFF

abundance: many
v_gene: TRBV7-6
CDR3aa: CASSSLTYESYNEQFF

abundance: .
v_gene: TRBV28
CDR3aa: CASSPLWGGADEQFF

abundance: .
v_gene: TRBV7-6
CDR3aa: CASSWGTGGTEAFF

abundance: .
v_gene: TRBV7-8
CDR3aa: CASSPGEGQYSNQPQHF

abundance: .
v_gene: TRBV7-9
CDR3aa: CASSLGWGQDDQPQHF

abundance: .
v_gene: TRBV2
CDR3aa: CASSVVAGADEQYF

abundance: many
v_gene: TRBV7-2
CDR3aa: CASTNPPANTQYF

abundance: few
v_gene: TRBV7-2
CDR3aa: CASSLVGKGLSYEQYF

abundance: few
v_gene: TRBV11-2
CDR3aa: CASSRTTGGHTGELFF

abundance: .
v_gene: TRBV6-2/TRBV6-3
CDR3aa: CASSFHTGTGGWNQPQHF

abundance: .
v_gene: TRBV5-5
CDR3aa: CASSFRDRTGEQYF

abundance: .
v_gene: TRBV6-2/TRBV6-3
CDR3aa: CASWSGVQPQHF

abundance: once
v_gene: TRBV9
CDR3aa: CASSRLGTEQFF

abundance: .
v_gene: TRBV10-3
CDR3aa: CAISESGRPNNEQFF

abundance: .
v_gene: TRBV18
CDR3aa: CASSRGRSSGNTIYF

abundance: .
v_gene: TRBV20-1
CDR3aa: CSARDFRGGRAPSSYEQYF

abundance: few
v_gene: TRBV19
CDR3aa: CASRPGQRINQPQHF

abundance: .
v_gene: TRBV12-3/TRBV12-4
CDR3aa: CASSPGTGTRGYTF

abundance: .
v_gene: TRBV12-3/TRBV12-4
CDR3aa: CASRRGLAGDEQFF

abundance: many
v_gene: TRBV11-2
CDR3aa: CASSLGSSYNEQFF

abundance: few
v_gene: TRBV6-1
CDR3aa: CASRPGVFNEQFF

abundance: once
v_gene: TRBV28
CDR3aa: CASIFSGSDQAFF

abundance: .
v_gene: TRBV5-1
CDR3aa: CASATLGKSYEQYF

abundance: few
v_gene: TRBV12-3/TRBV12-4
CDR3aa: CASSPRLVGDTQYF

abundance: .
v_gene: TRBV6-5
CDR3aa: CASSYGPAGSSYEQYF

abundance: .
v_gene: TRBV19
CDR3aa: CASSIGQNNSPLHF

abundance: .
v_gene: TRBV6-2/TRBV6-3
CDR3aa: CASSPASELVEQFF

abundance: few
v_gene: TRBV7-8
CDR3aa: CASSSKPLTGGNEQFF

abundance: .
v_gene: TRBV7-8
CDR3aa: CASSLDRVASPIHF

abundance: once
v_gene: TRBV2
CDR3aa: CASSTELGGSGLGHPYEQYF

abundance: .
v_gene: TRBV12-3/TRBV12-4
CDR3aa: CASSGPTLGMTEAFF

abundance: .
v_gene: TRBV4-1
CDR3aa: CASSQGQGSTEAFF

abundance: .
v_gene: TRBV11-1
CDR3aa: CASIRYPSSYNEQFF

abundance: .
v_gene: TRBV20-1
CDR3aa: CSAPRQTSTDTQYF

abundance: few
v_gene: TRBV10-3
CDR3aa: CAISPGLAAQETQYF

abundance: .
v_gene: TRBV2
CDR3aa: CASISGVYNSPLHF

abundance: .
v_gene: TRBV29-1
CDR3aa: CSVRFGGGTEAFF

abundance: few
v_gene: TRBV4-3
CDR3aa: CASSQDTALEKLFF

abundance: .
v_gene: TRBV6-2/TRBV6-3
CDR3aa: CASRPPTGPGNSPLHF

abundance: few
v_gene: TRBV18
CDR3aa: CASSIQMGNTEAFF

abundance: few
v_gene: TRBV12-5
CDR3aa: CASGFARVDYEQYF

abundance: few
v_gene: TRBV14
CDR3aa: CASSQVSMVNTQYF

abundance: .
v_gene: TRBV2
CDR3aa: CASSSTGTGADTQYF

abundance: .
v_gene: TRBV5-5
CDR3aa: CASSEGGGLQFF

abundance: .
v_gene: TRBV11-2
CDR3aa: CASSFGTDTEAFF

abundance: few
v_gene: TRBV5-4
CDR3aa: CASSPTGRTANYGYTF

abundance: few
v_gene: TRBV12-3/TRBV12-4
CDR3aa: CASKMDRDTEAFF

abundance: few
v_gene: TRBV5-1
CDR3aa: CASSPTGLTSGGLQETQYF

abundance: .
v_gene: TRBV20-1
CDR3aa: CSVRTPGQGLYEQYF

abundance: few
v_gene: TRBV5-5
CDR3aa: CASSPRHRANYNSPLHF

abundance: once
v_gene: TRBV7-2
CDR3aa: CASSFRTGRGYTF

abundance: few
v_gene: TRBV10-3
CDR3aa: CAISEAGSRRGLAGYTF

abundance: .
v_gene: TRBV7-6
CDR3aa: CASSQMTGVNTEAFF

abundance: .
v_gene: TRBV27
CDR3aa: CASSLSRTETYEQYF